This TCR beta chain appears in the sequencing data of a study of STAT5B mutations in CD4+ large granular lymphocyte leukemia (dated by TCRdb to 2021 to 2024). Background on the whole study: Among the healthy controls, the CDR3 'QG' motif was associated with a particular HLA allele. The study compared the TCRbeta repertoires of patients with CD4+ T-cell large granular lymphocyte leukemia against the TCRbeta repertoires of healthy blood donors. The purity of purified fractions was confirmed by flow cytometry on FACSCanto II or FACSVerse to exceed 95% among lymphocytes. General conclusions and limits of the study: CD4-sorted patient repertoires appeared more clonal than healthy CD4+ repertoires, and this difference persisted after removing the putative leukemic clones. TRBV06-family usage was enriched among the top patient clones (8/27) compared with healthy controls (2/35). The data were not HLA-matched, and the relatively small sample size could explain the higher clonality seen in CD4+ compared with CD8+ T-LGLL. The main leukemic clonotypes were found to be private to each patient, although around a quarter of the main leukemic clonotypes were detected at low frequency in the non-leukemic repertoires of other patients.

A note on this clone: It has no known antigen specificity. Base qualities are not recorded, but no much larger clone differs from it by a single base.

The immunoSEQ assay at survey resolution was applied to genomic DNA for sequencing of TCRbeta rearrangements. The source study handled its data this way. In the TCR sequencing data, the lowest productive clonotype frequency that could be detected was 2.59 x 10-5. Analyses included only productive TCRbeta rearrangements, meaning complete and in-frame sequences. Clonality for each sample was calculated as Simpson clonality in the immunoSEQ Analyzer version 3.0. Clones were binned by frequency as very rare, small, medium, large (1-20%) or hyperexpanded (>20%). Generation probabilities were estimated with OLGA 1.2.3, V-gene circos plots were generated with VDJtools, specificities were searched for in VDJdb, and CDR3 motifs were identified with GLIPH. TCRdb re-hosts the immuneACCESS table, in-frame sequences only. Its copies lack some clones; in the studies checked, an unresolved V gene accounts for under half of them, and the cause for the rest is not known. The D gene and trimming were derived from the DNA, and the V and J assignments and clone size from that table. This sample lists fewer than 40,000 clones; about three quarters were detected once. The ten largest clonotypes hold roughly 2% of the sample.

The healthy control group was made up of 37 blood donors, and the Finnish Red Cross blood service supplied their buffy coats. All TCR-sequenced material derived from peripheral blood: patient blood samples and healthy donor buffy coats. Ficoll-Hypaque gradient centrifugation was used to isolate peripheral blood mononuclear cells. CD4+ cells were magnetically purified from the buffy coats of healthy controls. The Gentra Puregene Cell and Tissue kit was used to extract genomic DNA, and a Qubit 2.0 fluorometer was used to measure the amount of genomic DNA. Based on the germline V gene, the CDR1 and CDR2 sequences are SGHDN and FVKESK. Ends trimmed: V by 4 bases, J by 4 bases; bases unmatched to a gene: 10. The CDR3 covers 16 residues, taking in both the cysteine and the phenylalanine. Only CDR3 DNA remains: 48 bases, in frame from the first base.

The clonotype was recovered from a human donor in good health. The chain is encoded by TRBV14 joined to TRBJ2-7; TRBD2 matches 10 bases in the middle. Sequenced: CD4+ T cells from blood buffy coats. The sequenced DNA is TGTGCCAGCAGCCGAACCTTTAGCGGGGGGCTATACGAGCAGTACTTC. Its amino acids are CASSRTFSGGLYEQYF.